The clone carrying this T cell receptor (beta chain) was observed a single time. Its specificity is not known. Measured with immunoSEQ multiplex PCR; TCRdb has only the in-frame clones, and not every one. The sample records fewer than 80,000 clones, 89% being singletons. Peripheral blood came from all dose cohorts at three timepoints. This sample is part of a study of OX40 agonist ivuxolimab in advanced cancers. The V gene's germline CDR1 is MNHNY and CDR2 SVGAGI (reference sequence). The CDR3 contains 16 residues. Trimming took 3 bases from V and 0 from J, leaving 15 bases between them. Whole-study findings and limits: In the 0.1-3.0 mg/kg groups, partial responders showed among the lowest expansion. Expanded peripheral T-cell antigen specificity went undetermined.

The specimen was CD4+ or CD8+ T cells sorted from blood, collected in a trial of the OX40 agonist ivuxolimab. J is TRBJ2-7 and V is TRBV6-6; the D gene could be TRBD1 or TRBD2 (5 bases each). This receptor was identified in an adult with an advanced solid tumor such as melanoma, head and neck, liver or kidney cancer. For the CDR3, the DNA is TGTGCCAGCAGTTATAACCGGGACGGCGACTCCTACGAGCAGTACTTC. Its translation: CASSYNRDGDSYEQYF.